The 7 T cell receptor beta chains listed next were all sequenced from one sample in a study of T cell responses to AZD1222 COVID-19 vaccine. Generated by immunoSEQ multiplex PCR, the TCRdb table keeps only in-frame clones and is missing some. Altogether 75,000 to 90,000 clones are present, 70% to 85% being singletons, with the ten largest covering around a fifth. This specimen was peripheral blood, taken on day 0 of AZD1222 vaccination. All receptors derive from an adult in good health.

The CDR3 sequence: CASSLTVAGGDRGYTF. CDR3 sequence (DNA): TGTGCCAGCAGCTTGACGGTGGCAGGGGGCGATCGGGGCTACACCTTC. This rearrangement joins TRBV5-4 to TRBJ1-2; TRBD1 matches at 8 bases. The V gene's germline CDR1 is SGHNT and CDR2 YYREEE (reference sequence). Trimming at V came to 1 base and at J to 8 bases, leaving 13 bases not matched to a gene. The CDR3 runs 16 residues.

V gene TRBV30 combines with J gene TRBJ2-1, with TRBD2 identical over 12 bases. Germline CDR1 is GTSNPN and CDR2 is SVGIG (reference sequence). The junction had 3 bases not matched to a gene; V was cut back by 1 base and J by 8 bases. The CDR3 extends over 14 amino acids. CDR3 sequence: CAWSGLAGDHEQFF. Written as DNA, the CDR3 is TGTGCCTGGAGTGGACTAGCGGGAGACCATGAGCAGTTCTTC.

This chain joins TRBV3-1 (or the pseudogene TRBV3-2) and TRBJ1-2; a weak D match, TRBD1 (6 bases). The germline V gene has CDR1 LGHDT and CDR2 YNNKEL (reference sequence). V lost 6 bases to trimming and J lost 3 bases, with 8 bases between them. The length of the CDR3 is 12 residues. CDR3 sequence reads: CASRTGHYGYTF. CDR3 coding DNA: TGTGCCAGCAGGACAGGCCACTATGGCTACACCTTC.

This chain joins TRBV5-1 and TRBJ1-6; D gene uncertain. Trimming stripped 0 bases from V and 6 bases from J, with 4 bases between. This CDR3 is built from 13 residues. The V gene's germline CDR1 is SGHRS and CDR2 YFSETQ. This CDR3 is CASSLESNSPLHF. CDR3 DNA sequence: TGCGCCAGCAGCTTGGAAAGTAATTCACCCCTCCACTTT.

V usage is TRBV5-1 and J usage is TRBJ2-7, with D perhaps matching TRBD1 or TRBD2 (5 bases each). This CDR3 region has 17 residues. CDR1 is SGHRS, CDR2 YFSETQ, per germline. V lost 1 base to trimming and J lost 2 bases, with 19 bases between them. CDR3 bases: TGCGCCAGCAGCTTGTCCCCCGGACCGAGGGGAACCTACGAGCAGTACTTC. Protein sequence: CASSLSPGPRGTYEQYF.

The CDR3 nucleotides are TGCGCCAGCAGAGACAGGTCCACCCTTGGACCCGAAGCTTTCTTT. The encoded protein is CASRDRSTLGPEAFF. This chain links TRBV10-1 with TRBJ1-1; maybe TRBD1 (6 bases). V lost 6 bases and J lost 8, with 22 bases in between. The CDR3 covers 15 residues. The germline V gene has CDR1 WNHNN and CDR2 SYGVQD (reference sequence).

In this sample, this clone turned up once. The V gene is TRBV30, the J gene TRBJ1-1, with TRBD1 matching over 8 bases. The CDR3 sequence is 11 residues long. The junction had 8 bases not matched to a gene; V was cut back by 6 bases and J by 11 bases. Germline CDR1 GTSNPN, CDR2 SVGIG (reference sequence). CDR3 nucleotides: TGTGCCTGTGGCCAGGGGGCAAAGGCTTTCTTT. It is translated as CACGQGAKAFF.